One T cell receptor (beta chain) is described in this entry. Its antigen is currently unknown. This specimen comes from a study of OX40 agonist ivuxolimab in advanced cancers. The overall study: Patients received ivuxolimab, an intravenous treatment, every 2 weeks at 0.01 to 10 mg/kg. In three patients, partial responses were observed, one with hepatocellular carcinoma and two with cutaneous melanoma.

Findings of the study overall: CD4+ and CD8+ blood T cells expanded clonally by week 6 at 0.1 to 3.0 mg/kg. No antigen was identified for the clonally expanded peripheral T cells.

The data were produced by immunoSEQ multiplex PCR, yet TCRdb's version contains in-frame clones alone and is incomplete. The profile shows fewer than 100,000 clones, about four fifths of them singletons. Material: CD4+ or CD8+ T cells sorted from blood, obtained in a trial of the OX40 agonist ivuxolimab. This clonotype originated in an adult with an advanced solid tumor such as melanoma, head and neck, liver or kidney cancer.

The CDR3 loop is CASSRRGGISTDTQYF. CDR3 in DNA: TGTGCCAGCAGCCGCAGAGGGGGGATTAGCACAGATACGCAGTATTTT. The chain combines TRBV11-2 with TRBJ2-3; D tentatively fits TRBD1 or TRBD2 (6 bases each). CDR3 size: 16 residues. V dropped 5 bases and J dropped 0 bases, with 15 bases sitting between them. CDR1 is SGHAT, CDR2 FQNNGV, per germline. The full variable domain, with the rest looked up from reference TRBV11-2 and TRBJ2-3, is EAGVAQSPRYKIIEKRQSVAFWCNPISGHATLYWYQQILGQGPKLLIQFQNNGVVDDSQLPKDRFSAERLKGVDSTLKIQPAKLEDSAVYLCASSRRGGISTDTQYFGPGTRLTVL.